These 7 T cell receptor beta chains originate from one sample sequenced in a study of OX40 agonist ivuxolimab in advanced cancers. To prepare the library, the immunoSEQ multiplex PCR assay was applied. The table was pulled from immuneACCESS by TCRdb, which kept in-frame rearrangements only. Such tables lose some clones; where checked, under half of the loss comes from unresolved V genes, and the rest has no known cause. In this sample the table shows tens of thousands of clones, around 87% of which occur a single time. 1.5% to 2% of the sample belongs to the ten largest clones. Sequencing used CD4+ or CD8+ T cells sorted from blood, obtained in a trial of the OX40 agonist ivuxolimab. These receptors all stem from an adult with an advanced solid tumor such as melanoma, head and neck, liver or kidney cancer.

This clone was picked up a small number of times. Other DNA sequences in this specimen translate into the identical CDR3. The V and J genes are TRBV11-2 and TRBJ1-1; D remains unclear. The V gene's germline CDR1 is SGHAT and CDR2 FQNNGV. Trimming cost V 0 bases and J 1 base, with 3 bases left between them. The CDR3 extends over 13 amino acids. The CDR3 loop reads CASSLERNTEAFF. CDR3 nucleotide sequence: TGTGCCAGCAGCTTAGAGCGGAACACTGAAGCTTTCTTT.

CDR3 bases: TGTGCCAGCAGCTTAGAGGGGACAGGGCACTACGAGCAGTACTTC. Translated, it gives CASSLEGTGHYEQYF. The rearrangement links TRBV11-2 to TRBJ2-7; TRBD1 matches 9 bases. The CDR3 covers 15 residues. Germline assignment: CDR1 SGHAT and CDR2 FQNNGV. Trimming cost V 0 bases and J 3 bases; bases outside gene matches: 3.

The rearrangement uses TRBV2 and TRBJ2-3; D is possibly TRBD1 or TRBD2 (6 bases each). Trimming shortened V by 7 bases and J by 3 bases, and 11 bases separated the two germline ends. CDR1 and CDR2 (germline): SNHLY, FYNNEI. CDR3 length: 13 residues. The CDR3 region has the DNA TGTGCCAGCACATGGAGGGGGACAGATACGCAGTATTTT. It codes for CASTWRGTDTQYF.

The V and J genes are TRBV18 and TRBJ1-2, with 9 bases matching TRBD1. The length of the CDR3 is 15 residues. Germline values: CDR1 KGHSH, CDR2 LQKENI. J gave up 8 bases and V 3 bases, and 10 bases lay outside the gene matches. CDR3 nucleotides: TGTGCCAGCTCACCGCCCCAAGGGACAGGGTCCGGCTACACCTTC. It yields the protein CASSPPQGTGSGYTF.

The rearrangement uses TRBV12-5 and TRBJ2-1; 9 bases agree with TRBD2. The CDR3 has 15 amino acids. The ends lost 1 base at V and 5 bases at J; junction bases unmatched: 3. The germline CDR1 and CDR2 sequences are LGHNT and FRNRAP. The CDR3 spells CASGLEGLANNEQFF. As DNA, the CDR3 is TGTGCTAGTGGTTTGGAGGGACTAGCCAACAATGAGCAGTTCTTC.

The chain employs TRBV4-3 and TRBJ1-3; tentatively, D is TRBD1 (5 bases). The V end was cut by 4 bases, the J end by 4 bases, with 14 bases between. This CDR3 is built from 15 residues. From germline, CDR1 is LGHNA and CDR2 YSLEER. In DNA form, the CDR3 reads TGCGCCAGCAGCCCCGCCGAAGGGGTGGGAAACACCATATATTTT. Translation gives CASSPAEGVGNTIYF.

This clone was detected only once. The V and J genes are TRBV21-1 and TRBJ2-1; the table's D call, TRBD2, was not checked against the DNA. TRBV21-1 is flagged as a pseudogene. The CDR3 is 16 amino acids. In DNA form, the CDR3 reads TGTGCCAGCAGCCCCCATGCGGAGGGGTCCTACAATGAGCAGTTCTTC. Translating gives CASSPHAEGSYNEQFF.